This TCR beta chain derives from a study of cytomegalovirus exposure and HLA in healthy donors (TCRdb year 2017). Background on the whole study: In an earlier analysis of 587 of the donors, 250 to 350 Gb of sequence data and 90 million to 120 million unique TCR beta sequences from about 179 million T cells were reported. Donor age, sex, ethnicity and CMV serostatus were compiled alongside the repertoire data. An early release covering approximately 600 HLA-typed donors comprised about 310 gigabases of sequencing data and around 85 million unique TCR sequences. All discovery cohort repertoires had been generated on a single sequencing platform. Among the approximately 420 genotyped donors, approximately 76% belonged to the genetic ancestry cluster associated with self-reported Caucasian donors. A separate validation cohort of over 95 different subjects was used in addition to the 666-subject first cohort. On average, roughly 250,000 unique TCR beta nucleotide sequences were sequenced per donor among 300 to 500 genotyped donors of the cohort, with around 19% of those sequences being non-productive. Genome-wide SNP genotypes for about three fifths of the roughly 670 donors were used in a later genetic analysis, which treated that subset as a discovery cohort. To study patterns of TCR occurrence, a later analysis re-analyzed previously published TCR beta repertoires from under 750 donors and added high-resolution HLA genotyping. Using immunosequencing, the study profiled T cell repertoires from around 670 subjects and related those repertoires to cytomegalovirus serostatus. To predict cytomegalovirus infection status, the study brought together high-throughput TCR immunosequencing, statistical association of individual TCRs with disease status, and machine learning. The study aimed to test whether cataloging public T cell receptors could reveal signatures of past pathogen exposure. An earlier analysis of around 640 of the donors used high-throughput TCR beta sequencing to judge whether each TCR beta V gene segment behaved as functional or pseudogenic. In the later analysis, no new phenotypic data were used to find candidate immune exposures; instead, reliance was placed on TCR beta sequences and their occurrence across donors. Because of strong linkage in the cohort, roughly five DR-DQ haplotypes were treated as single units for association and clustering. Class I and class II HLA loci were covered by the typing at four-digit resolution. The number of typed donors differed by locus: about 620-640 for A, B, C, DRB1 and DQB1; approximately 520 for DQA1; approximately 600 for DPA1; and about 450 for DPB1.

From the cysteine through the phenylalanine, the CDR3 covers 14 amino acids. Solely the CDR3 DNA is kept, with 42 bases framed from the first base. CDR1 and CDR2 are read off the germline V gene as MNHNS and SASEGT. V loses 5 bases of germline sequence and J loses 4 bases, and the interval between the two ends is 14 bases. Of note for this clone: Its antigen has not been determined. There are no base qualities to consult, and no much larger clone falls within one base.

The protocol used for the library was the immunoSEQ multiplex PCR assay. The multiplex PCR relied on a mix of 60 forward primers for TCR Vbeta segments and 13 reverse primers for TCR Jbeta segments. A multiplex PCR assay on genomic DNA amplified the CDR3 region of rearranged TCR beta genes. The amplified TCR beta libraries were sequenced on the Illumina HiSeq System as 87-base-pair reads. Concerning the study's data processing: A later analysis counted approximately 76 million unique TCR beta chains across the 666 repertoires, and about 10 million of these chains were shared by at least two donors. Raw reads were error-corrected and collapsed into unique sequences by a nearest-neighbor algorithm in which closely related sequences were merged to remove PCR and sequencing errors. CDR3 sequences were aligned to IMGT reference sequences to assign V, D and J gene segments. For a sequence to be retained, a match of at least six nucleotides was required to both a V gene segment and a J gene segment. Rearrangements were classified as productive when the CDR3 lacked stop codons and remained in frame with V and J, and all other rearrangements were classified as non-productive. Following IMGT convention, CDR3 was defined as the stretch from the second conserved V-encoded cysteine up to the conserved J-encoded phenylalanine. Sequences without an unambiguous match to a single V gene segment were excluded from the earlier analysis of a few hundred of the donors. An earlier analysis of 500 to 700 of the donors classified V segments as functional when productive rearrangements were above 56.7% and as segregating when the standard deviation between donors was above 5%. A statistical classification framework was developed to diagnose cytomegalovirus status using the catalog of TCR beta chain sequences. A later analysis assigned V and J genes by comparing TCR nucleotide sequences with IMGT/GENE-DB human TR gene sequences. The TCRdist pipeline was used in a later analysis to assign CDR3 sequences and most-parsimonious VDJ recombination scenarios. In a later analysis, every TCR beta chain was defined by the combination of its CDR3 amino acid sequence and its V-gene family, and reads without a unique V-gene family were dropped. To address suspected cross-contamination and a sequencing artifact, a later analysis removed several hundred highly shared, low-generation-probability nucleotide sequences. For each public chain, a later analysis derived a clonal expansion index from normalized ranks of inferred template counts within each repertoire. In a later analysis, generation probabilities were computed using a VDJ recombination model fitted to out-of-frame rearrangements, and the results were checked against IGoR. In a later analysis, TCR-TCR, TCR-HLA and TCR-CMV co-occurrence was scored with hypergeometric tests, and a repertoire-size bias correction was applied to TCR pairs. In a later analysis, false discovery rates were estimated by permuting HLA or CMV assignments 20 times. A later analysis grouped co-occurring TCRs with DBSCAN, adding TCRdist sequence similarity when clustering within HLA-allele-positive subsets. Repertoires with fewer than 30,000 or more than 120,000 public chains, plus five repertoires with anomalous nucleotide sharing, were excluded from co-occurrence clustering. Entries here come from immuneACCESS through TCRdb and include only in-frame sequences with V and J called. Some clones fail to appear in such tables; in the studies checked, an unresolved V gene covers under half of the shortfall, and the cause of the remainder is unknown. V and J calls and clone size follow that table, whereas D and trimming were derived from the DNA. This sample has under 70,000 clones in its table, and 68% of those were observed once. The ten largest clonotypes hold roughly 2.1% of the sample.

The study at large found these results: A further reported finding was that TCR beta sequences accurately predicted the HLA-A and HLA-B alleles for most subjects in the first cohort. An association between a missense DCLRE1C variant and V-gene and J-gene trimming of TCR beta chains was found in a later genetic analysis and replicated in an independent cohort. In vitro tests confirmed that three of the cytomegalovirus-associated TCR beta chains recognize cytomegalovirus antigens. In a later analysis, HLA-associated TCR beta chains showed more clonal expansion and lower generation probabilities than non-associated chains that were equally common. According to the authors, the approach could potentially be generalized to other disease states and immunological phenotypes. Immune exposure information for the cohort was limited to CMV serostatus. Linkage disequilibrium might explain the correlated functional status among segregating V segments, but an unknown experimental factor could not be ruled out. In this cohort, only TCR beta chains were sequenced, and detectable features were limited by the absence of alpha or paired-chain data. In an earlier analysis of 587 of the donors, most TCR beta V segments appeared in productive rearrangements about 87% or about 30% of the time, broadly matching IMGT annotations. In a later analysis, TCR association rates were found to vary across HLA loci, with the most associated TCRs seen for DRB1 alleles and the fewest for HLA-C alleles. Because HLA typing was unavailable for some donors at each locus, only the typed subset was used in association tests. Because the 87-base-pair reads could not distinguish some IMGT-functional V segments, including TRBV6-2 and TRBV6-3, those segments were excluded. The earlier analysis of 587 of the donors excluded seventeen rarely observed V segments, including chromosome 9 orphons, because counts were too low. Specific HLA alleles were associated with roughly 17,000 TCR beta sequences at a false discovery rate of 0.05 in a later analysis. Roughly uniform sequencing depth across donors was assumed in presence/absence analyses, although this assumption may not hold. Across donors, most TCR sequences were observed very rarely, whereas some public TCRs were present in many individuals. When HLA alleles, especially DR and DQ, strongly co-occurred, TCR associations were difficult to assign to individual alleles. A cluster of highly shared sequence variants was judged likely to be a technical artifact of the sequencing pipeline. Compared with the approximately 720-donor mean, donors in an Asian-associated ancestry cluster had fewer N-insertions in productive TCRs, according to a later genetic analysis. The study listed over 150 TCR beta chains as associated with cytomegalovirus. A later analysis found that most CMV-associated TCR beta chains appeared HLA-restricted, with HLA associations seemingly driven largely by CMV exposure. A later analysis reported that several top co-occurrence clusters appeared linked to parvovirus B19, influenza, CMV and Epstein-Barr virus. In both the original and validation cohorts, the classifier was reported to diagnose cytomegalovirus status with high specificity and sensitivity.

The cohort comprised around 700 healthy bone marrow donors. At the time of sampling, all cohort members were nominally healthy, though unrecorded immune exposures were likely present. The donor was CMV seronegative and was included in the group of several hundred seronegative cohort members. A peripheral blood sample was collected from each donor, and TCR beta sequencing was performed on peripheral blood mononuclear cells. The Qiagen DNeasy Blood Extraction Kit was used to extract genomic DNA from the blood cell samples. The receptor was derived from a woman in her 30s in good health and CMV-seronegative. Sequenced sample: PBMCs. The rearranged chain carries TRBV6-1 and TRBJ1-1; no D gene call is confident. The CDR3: CASSTGLTGTEAFF. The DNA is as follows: TGTGCCAGCAGTACTGGACTGACGGGCACTGAAGCTTTCTTT.